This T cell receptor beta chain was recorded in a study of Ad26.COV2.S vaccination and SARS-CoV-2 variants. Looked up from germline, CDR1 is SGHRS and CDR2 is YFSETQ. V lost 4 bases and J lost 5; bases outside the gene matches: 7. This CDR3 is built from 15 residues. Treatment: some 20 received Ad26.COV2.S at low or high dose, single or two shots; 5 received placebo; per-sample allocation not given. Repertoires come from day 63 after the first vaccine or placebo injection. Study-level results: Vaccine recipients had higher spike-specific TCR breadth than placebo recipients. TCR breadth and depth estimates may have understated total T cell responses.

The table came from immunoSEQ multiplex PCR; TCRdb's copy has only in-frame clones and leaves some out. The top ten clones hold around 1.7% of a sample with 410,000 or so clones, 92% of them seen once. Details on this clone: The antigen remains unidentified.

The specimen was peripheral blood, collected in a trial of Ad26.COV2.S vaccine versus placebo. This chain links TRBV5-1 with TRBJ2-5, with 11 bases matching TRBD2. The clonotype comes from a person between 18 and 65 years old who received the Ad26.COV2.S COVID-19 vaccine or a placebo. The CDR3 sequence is CASSGLAGGSETQYF. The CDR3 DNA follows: TGCGCCAGCAGCGGTCTAGCGGGGGGCTCCGAGACCCAGTACTTC. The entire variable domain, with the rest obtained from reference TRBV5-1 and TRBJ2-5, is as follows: KAGVTQTPRYLIKTRGQQVTLSCSPISGHRSVSWYQQTPGQGLQFLFEYFSETQRNKGNFPGRFSGRQFSNSRSEMNVSTLELGDSALYLCASSGLAGGSETQYFGPGTRLLVL.